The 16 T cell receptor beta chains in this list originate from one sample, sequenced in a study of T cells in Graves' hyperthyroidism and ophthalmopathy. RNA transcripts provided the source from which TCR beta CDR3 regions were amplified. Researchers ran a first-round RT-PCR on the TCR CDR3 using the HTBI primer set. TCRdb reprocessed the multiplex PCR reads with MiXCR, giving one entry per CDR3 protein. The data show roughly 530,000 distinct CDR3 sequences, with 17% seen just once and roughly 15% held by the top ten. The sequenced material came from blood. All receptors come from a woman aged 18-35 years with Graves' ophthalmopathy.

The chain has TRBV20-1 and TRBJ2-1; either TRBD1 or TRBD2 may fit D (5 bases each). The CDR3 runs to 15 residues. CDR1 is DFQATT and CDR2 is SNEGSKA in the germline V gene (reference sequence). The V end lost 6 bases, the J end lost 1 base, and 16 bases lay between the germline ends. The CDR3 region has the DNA TGCAGTGCCAACGATGTGGGACGGTCCTACAATGAGCAGTTCTTC. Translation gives CSANDVGRSYNEQFF.

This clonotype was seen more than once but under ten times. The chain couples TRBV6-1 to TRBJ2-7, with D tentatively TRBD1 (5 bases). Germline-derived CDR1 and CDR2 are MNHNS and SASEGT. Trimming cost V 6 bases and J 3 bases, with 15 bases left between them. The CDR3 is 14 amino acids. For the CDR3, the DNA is TGTGCCAGCAGCCAATCGACAGCCTACTACGAGCAGTACTTC. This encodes CASSQSTAYYEQYF.

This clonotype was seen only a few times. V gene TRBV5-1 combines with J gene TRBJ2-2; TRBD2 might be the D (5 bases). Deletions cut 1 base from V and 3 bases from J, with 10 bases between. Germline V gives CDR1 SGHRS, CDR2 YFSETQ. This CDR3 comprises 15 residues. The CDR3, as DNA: TGCGCCAGCAGCTTGATTCTAGCCTACACCGGGGAGCTGTTTTTT. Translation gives CASSLILAYTGELFF.

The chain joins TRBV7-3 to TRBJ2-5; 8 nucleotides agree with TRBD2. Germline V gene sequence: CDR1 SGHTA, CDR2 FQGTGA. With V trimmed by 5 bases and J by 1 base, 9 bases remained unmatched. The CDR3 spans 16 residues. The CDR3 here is CASSPGVAGFQETQYF. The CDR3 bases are TGTGCCAGCAGCCCGGGGGTAGCGGGATTCCAAGAGACCCAGTACTTC.

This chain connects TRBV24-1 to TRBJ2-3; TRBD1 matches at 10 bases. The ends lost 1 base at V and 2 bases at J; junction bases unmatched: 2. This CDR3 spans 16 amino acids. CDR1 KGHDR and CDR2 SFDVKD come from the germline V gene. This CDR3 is CATSDFGTGATDTQYF. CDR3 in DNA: TGTGCCACCAGTGATTTCGGGACAGGGGCCACAGATACGCAGTATTTT.

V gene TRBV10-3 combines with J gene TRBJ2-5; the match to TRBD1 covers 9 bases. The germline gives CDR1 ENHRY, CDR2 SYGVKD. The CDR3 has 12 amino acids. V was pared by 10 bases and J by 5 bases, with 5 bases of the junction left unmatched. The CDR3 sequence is CATTGQGETQYF. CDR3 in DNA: TGTGCCACCACGGGACAGGGTGAGACCCAGTACTTC.

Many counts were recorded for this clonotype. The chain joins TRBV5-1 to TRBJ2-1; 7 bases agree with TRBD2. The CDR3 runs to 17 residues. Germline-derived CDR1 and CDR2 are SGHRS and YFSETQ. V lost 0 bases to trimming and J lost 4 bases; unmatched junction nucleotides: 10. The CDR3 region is CASSLETGTTTYNEQFF. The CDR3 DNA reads TGCGCCAGCAGCTTGGAGACCGGGACTACGACTTACAATGAGCAGTTCTTC.

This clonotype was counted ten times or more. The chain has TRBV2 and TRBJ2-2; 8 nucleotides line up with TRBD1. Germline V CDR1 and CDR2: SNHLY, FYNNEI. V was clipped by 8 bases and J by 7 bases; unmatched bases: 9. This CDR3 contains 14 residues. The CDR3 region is CASRNQGAGGELFF. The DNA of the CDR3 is TGTGCCAGCCGAAATCAGGGGGCGGGCGGGGAGCTGTTTTTT.

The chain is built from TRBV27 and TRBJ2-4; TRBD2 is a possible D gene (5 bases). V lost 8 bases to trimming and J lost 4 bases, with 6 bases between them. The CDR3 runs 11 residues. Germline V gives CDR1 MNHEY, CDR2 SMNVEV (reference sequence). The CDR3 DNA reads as TGTGCCAGCGGGGAGAAAAACATTCAGTACTTC. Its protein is CASGEKNIQYF.

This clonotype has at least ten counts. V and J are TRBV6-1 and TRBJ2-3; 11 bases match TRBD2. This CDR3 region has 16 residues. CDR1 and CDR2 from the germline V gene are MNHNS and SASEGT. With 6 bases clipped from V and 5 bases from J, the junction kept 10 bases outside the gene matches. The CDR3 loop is CASRATSGMVLDTQYF. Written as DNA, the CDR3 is TGTGCCAGCAGGGCGACTAGCGGGATGGTTTTAGATACGCAGTATTTT.

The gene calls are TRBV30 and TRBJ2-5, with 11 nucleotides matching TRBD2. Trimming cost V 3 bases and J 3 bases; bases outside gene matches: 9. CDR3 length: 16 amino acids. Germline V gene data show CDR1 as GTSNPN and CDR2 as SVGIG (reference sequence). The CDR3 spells CAWRFGLAGPEETQYF. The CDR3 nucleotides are TGTGCCTGGAGGTTCGGACTAGCGGGCCCAGAAGAGACCCAGTACTTC.

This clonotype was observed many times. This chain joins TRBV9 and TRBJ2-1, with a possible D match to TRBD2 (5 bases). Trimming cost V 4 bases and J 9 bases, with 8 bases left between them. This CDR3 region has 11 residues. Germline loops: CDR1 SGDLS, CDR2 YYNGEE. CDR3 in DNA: TGTGCCAGCAGCCTGGCGGGTGAGCAGTTCTTC. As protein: CASSLAGEQFF.

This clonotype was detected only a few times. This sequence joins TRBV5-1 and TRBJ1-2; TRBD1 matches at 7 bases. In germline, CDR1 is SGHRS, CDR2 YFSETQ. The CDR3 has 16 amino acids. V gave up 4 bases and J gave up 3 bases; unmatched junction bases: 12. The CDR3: CASSPTTGPQYYGYTF. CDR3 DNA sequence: TGCGCCAGCAGCCCGACGACAGGGCCCCAGTACTATGGCTACACCTTC.

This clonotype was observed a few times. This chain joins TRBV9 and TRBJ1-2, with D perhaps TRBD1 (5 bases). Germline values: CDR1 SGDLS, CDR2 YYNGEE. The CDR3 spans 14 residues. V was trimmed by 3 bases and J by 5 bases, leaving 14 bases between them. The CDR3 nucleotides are TGTGCCAGCAGCGCGGGGGGGGGGGGATATGGCTACACCTTC. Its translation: CASSAGGGGYGYTF.

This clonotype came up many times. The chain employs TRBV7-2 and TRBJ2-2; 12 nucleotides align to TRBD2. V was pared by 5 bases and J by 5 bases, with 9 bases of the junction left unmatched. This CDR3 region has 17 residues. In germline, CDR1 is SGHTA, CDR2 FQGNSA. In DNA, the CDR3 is TGTGCCAGCAGCCCCAGACTAGCGGGAGAGGGGACCGGGGAGCTGTTTTTT. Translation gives CASSPRLAGEGTGELFF.

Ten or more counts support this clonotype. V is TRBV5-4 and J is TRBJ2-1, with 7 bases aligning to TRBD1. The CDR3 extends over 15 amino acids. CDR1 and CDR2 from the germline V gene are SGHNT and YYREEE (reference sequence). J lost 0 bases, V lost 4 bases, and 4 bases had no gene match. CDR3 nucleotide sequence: TGTGCCAGCAGCCCGGACAGGAACTCCTACAATGAGCAGTTCTTC. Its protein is CASSPDRNSYNEQFF.